Listed here is a single T cell receptor (beta chain). Method: immunoSEQ multiplex PCR; TCRdb's copy keeps in-frame clones and lacks some. The sample comprises almost 90,000 clones, roughly 89% of which are singletons, and over 2% rests with the top ten. The sample's time point: pretreatment peripheral blood. V shed 4 bases and J shed 5 bases, with 8 bases lying between them. The CDR3 consists of 12 residues. Germline CDR1 is LNHDA and CDR2 is SQIVND (reference sequence). The data derive from a study of PD-L1 blockade in urothelial cancer. V gene TRBV19 combines with J gene TRBJ2-5; weak D call: TRBD2 (5 bases). The sequenced sample was PBMCs, obtained around atezolizumab (anti-PD-L1) treatment. The TCR originated in a man between 60 and 75 years old with urothelial cancer. CDR3 in DNA: TGTGCCAGTAGTAGACGGGGTGAGACCCAGTACTTC. This sequence encodes CASSRRGETQYF.